One sample yielded the 25 T cell receptor beta chains listed below, sequenced in a study of T cells after yellow fever vaccination. From the 5' RACE reads, TCRdb called clonotypes with MiXCR, one entry per CDR3 protein. The sample has 180,000 or so distinct CDR3 sequences, 11% seen once. This specimen was CD8+ T cells sorted from PBMCs, taken 15 days after the yellow fever booster vaccination. These receptors originate from a man aged 18-30 years who received the YFV17D yellow fever vaccine.

This clonotype was recorded a few times. The rearrangement uses TRBV11-2 and TRBJ1-1; 9 bases line up with TRBD1. Germline lookup yields CDR1 SGHAT and CDR2 FQNNGV. V lost 4 bases to trimming and J lost 12 bases; unmatched junction nucleotides: 3. This CDR3 has 11 amino acids. CDR3 coding DNA: TGTGCCAGCAGCTCGACAGGGGGGACTTTCTTT. Translating gives CASSSTGGTFF.

Ten or more counts support this clonotype. The chain links TRBV12-5 to TRBJ2-7; 10 bases are a match to TRBD1. The CDR3 is 14 amino acids. Germline CDR1 reads LGHNT; CDR2 reads FRNRAP. The ends lost 5 bases at V and 7 bases at J; junction bases unmatched: 8. This chain's CDR3 is CASGPGTGVIEQYF. CDR3 sequence (DNA): TGTGCTAGTGGTCCCGGGACAGGGGTCATAGAGCAGTACTTC.

In this sample, this clonotype turned up a few times. The chain carries TRBV15 and TRBJ2-3; D is undetermined. The CDR3 is 14 amino acids. Trimming took 4 bases from V and 2 from J, leaving 10 bases between them. Germline CDR1 is LNHNV and CDR2 is YYDKDF (reference sequence). The CDR3 spells CATSTYLFTDTQYF. DNA for the CDR3: TGTGCCACCAGCACCTACCTTTTCACAGATACGCAGTATTTT. The full variable domain, its missing parts supplied by reference TRBV15 and TRBJ2-3, is DAMVIQNPRYQVTQFGKPVTLSCSQTLNHNVMYWYQQKSSQAPKLLFHYYDKDFNNEADTPDNFQSRRPNTSFCFLDIRSPGLGDTAMYLCATSTYLFTDTQYFGPGTRLTVL.

This clonotype was found a few times. This chain joins TRBV5-6 and TRBJ1-4; unclear D gene. The CDR3 is 12 amino acids. Germline values: CDR1 SGHDT, CDR2 YYEEEE. The V gene lost 6 bases and the J gene lost 13 bases, with 16 bases spanning the gap. CDR3 DNA: TGTGCCAGCACCACATCGACCGACCCACTGTTTTTT. Protein product: CASTTSTDPLFF.

The rearrangement joins TRBV7-8 to TRBJ2-1; a weak D match, TRBD1 (5 bases). Germline CDR1 reads SGHVS; CDR2 reads FQNEAQ. V was cut by 5 bases and J by 10 bases, with 15 bases left in between. The CDR3 totals 13 residues. The CDR3 bases are TGTGCCAGCAGCGCATCAGGGATGCGCGAGCAGTTCTTC. It is translated as CASSASGMREQFF.

The chain couples TRBV20-1 to TRBJ1-5; 7 positions match TRBD1. Germline V gene lookup returns CDR1 DFQATT and CDR2 SNEGSKA (reference sequence). After removal of 6 bases from V and 6 bases from J, the junction contained 11 bases not matched to a gene. The CDR3 totals 14 residues. The chain's CDR3 is CSARGRTGPQPQHF. The CDR3, as DNA: TGCAGTGCCCGAGGTAGGACAGGTCCTCAGCCCCAGCATTTT.

The chain has TRBV11-2 and TRBJ2-3; possibly TRBD1 for D (6 bases). The V gene's germline CDR1 is SGHAT and CDR2 FQNNGV. The CDR3 is made up of 16 amino acids. V lost 0 bases and J 7 bases, leaving 17 bases between the germline ends. CDR3 nucleotides: TGTGCCAGCAGCTTAGAACTTTTTGGGGGCCTAAATACGCAGTATTTT. The encoded protein is CASSLELFGGLNTQYF.

V is TRBV7-9 and J is TRBJ2-3; the D gene is possibly TRBD2 (6 bases). CDR3 size: 14 residues. CDR1 is SEHNR, CDR2 FQNEAQ, per germline (reference sequence). V lost 1 base and J 3 bases, leaving 8 bases between the germline ends. The CDR3 loop is CASSLVAGTDTQYF. CDR3 DNA: TGTGCCAGCAGCTTAGTTGCGGGGACAGATACGCAGTATTTT.

This clonotype has more than one count but fewer than ten. The chain carries TRBV6-5 and TRBJ2-2; a weak D match, TRBD1 (6 bases). With 2 bases removed from V and 2 bases from J, the gap between germline ends came to 15 bases. In germline, CDR1 is MNHEY, CDR2 SVGAGI. The CDR3 totals 17 residues. As DNA, the CDR3 is TGTGCCAGCAGTTACGCCCTCGGGACACGTAACACCGGGGAGCTGTTTTTT. It yields the protein CASSYALGTRNTGELFF.

This clonotype has more than one count but fewer than ten. This chain uses TRBV9 with TRBJ1-2; no firm D call. The length of the CDR3 is 15 residues. Germline values: CDR1 SGDLS, CDR2 YYNGEE. V gave up 4 bases and J gave up 2 bases, with 15 bases separating them. CDR3 loop: CASSLPLKGNYGYTF. The CDR3 coding sequence is TGTGCCAGCAGCCTCCCCCTAAAGGGCAACTATGGCTACACCTTC.

In this sample, this clonotype turned up a few times. One end of the junction is discordant with germline, which a read error may explain. The chain uses TRBV4-2 and TRBJ2-1; weak D call: TRBD2 (5 bases). Germline V CDR1 and CDR2: LGHNA, YNFKEQ. The CDR3 consists of 14 residues. In nucleotides, the CDR3 is TGTGCCAGCAGCCAAGAGATAGCAGCGGACCAGTTCCTCTTC. Translated: CASSQEIAADQFLF.

The rearrangement joins TRBV15 to TRBJ2-3; D uncertain. This CDR3 spans 14 amino acids. From germline, CDR1 is LNHNV and CDR2 YYDKDF (reference sequence). Trimming shortened V by 3 bases and J by 1 base, and 8 bases separated the two germline ends. This CDR3 is CATSSGSGTDTQYF. CDR3 nucleotides: TGTGCCACCAGCAGTGGCAGTGGCACAGATACGCAGTATTTT.

J is TRBJ2-7 and V is TRBV2; D may match TRBD1 or TRBD2 (5 bases each). From germline, CDR1 is SNHLY and CDR2 FYNNEI. This CDR3 has 12 residues. The V and J ends lost 9 bases and 3 bases respectively, with 12 bases between them. The CDR3 loop is CASRGDIYEQYF. The CDR3 bases are TGTGCCAGTCGAGGGGATATCTACGAGCAGTACTTC.

This clonotype occurred many times. This chain uses TRBV5-1 with TRBJ1-1; D call uncertain. V shed 4 bases and J shed 2 bases, with 12 bases lying between them. CDR3 length equals 14 residues. Germline V gives CDR1 SGHRS, CDR2 YFSETQ. The CDR3 region is CASSPITPNTEAFF. As DNA, the CDR3 is TGCGCCAGCAGCCCGATAACACCCAACACTGAAGCTTTCTTT.

The rearrangement uses TRBV9 and TRBJ2-5; perhaps TRBD1 as D (6 bases). Germline V gives CDR1 SGDLS, CDR2 YYNGEE. This CDR3 is 16 amino acids long. Trimming removed 0 bases from V and 2 bases from J, with 14 bases in between. The CDR3: CASSVGGRTQQETQYF. CDR3 nucleotide sequence: TGTGCCAGCAGCGTAGGGGGGCGGACACAACAAGAGACCCAGTACTTC.

This clonotype was seen a few times. The chain combines TRBV7-9 with TRBJ2-2; possible D gene TRBD1, 5 bases. Trimming removed 5 bases from V and 0 bases from J, with 19 bases in between. Germline V gene sequence: CDR1 SEHNR, CDR2 FQNEAQ (reference sequence). The CDR3 length is 18 residues. CDR3 in DNA: TGTGCCAGCAGCCCCCCACGATCCGACAGCTCGAACACCGGGGAGCTGTTTTTT. Protein sequence: CASSPPRSDSSNTGELFF. Using reference TRBV7-9 and TRBJ2-2 for the parts outside the CDR3, the full variable domain is DTGVSQNPRHKITKRGQNVTFRCDPISEHNRLYWYRQTLGQGPEFLTYFQNEAQLEKSRLLSDRFSAERPKGSFSTLEIQRTEQGDSAMYLCASSPPRSDSSNTGELFFGEGSRLTVL.

The chain joins TRBV7-9 to TRBJ2-3; TRBD1 or TRBD2 may be the D gene (5 bases each). Trimming took 4 bases from V and 6 from J, leaving 11 bases between them. This CDR3 has 13 amino acids. Germline V gives CDR1 SEHNR, CDR2 FQNEAQ (reference sequence). The CDR3 sequence: CASSYGDLDTQYF. The CDR3 region has the DNA TGTGCCAGCAGCTACGGGGACCTCGATACGCAGTATTTT.

This clonotype has just a few counts. The chain employs TRBV7-2 and TRBJ2-1; 13 nucleotides align to TRBD2. V shed 5 bases and J 0 bases; nucleotides not matched to a gene: 16. This CDR3 is 21 amino acids long. Germline CDR1 and CDR2: SGHTA and FQGNSA. The CDR3 DNA reads as TGTGCCAGCAGCACCCTTCGTTGGACTAGCGGGGGATACCACTCCTACAATGAGCAGTTCTTC. Translated: CASSTLRWTSGGYHSYNEQFF.

The V call is TRBV19, the J call TRBJ2-2; 9 bases are shared with TRBD2. Germline trimming cut 7 bases from V and 6 bases from J; bases unmatched to any gene: 6. CDR3 length: 14 residues. Germline V gene data show CDR1 as LNHDA and CDR2 as SQIVND (reference sequence). For the CDR3, the DNA is TGTGCCAGTACTAGGACTAGCGTCGCCGGGGAGCTGTTTTTT. Translated: CASTRTSVAGELFF.

A few counts support this clonotype. J is TRBJ1-1 and V is TRBV5-5, with D possibly TRBD1 on 5 matching bases. This CDR3 is built from 15 residues. The germline V gene has CDR1 SGHKS and CDR2 YYEKEE (reference sequence). Between the trimmed V and J ends, which lost 1 base and 3 bases, there was a span of 13 bases. The CDR3, as DNA: TGTGCCAGCAGCTTGTATCCAGGGCGGGACACTGAAGCTTTCTTT. It is translated as CASSLYPGRDTEAFF.

A few counts support this clonotype. V is TRBV7-9 and J is TRBJ1-1, with a weak D call TRBD1 (6 bases). Germline lookup yields CDR1 SEHNR and CDR2 FQNEAQ (reference sequence). The V gene lost 6 bases and the J gene lost 5 bases, with 19 bases spanning the gap. The CDR3 is 15 amino acids. CDR3 amino acids: CASRPKGGSGTEAFF. The CDR3 DNA is TGTGCCAGCAGACCAAAGGGGGGAAGTGGAACTGAAGCTTTCTTT.

This clonotype was counted between two and nine times. The chain joins TRBV7-9 to TRBJ1-1; D not resolved. Germline V CDR1 and CDR2: SEHNR, FQNEAQ (reference sequence). V lost 7 bases, J lost 2 bases, and 14 bases lay in between. This CDR3 is built from 14 residues. The CDR3: CASIGPKLNTEAFF. As DNA, the CDR3 is TGTGCCAGCATCGGCCCGAAGCTTAACACTGAAGCTTTCTTT. Using reference TRBV7-9 and TRBJ1-1 for the parts outside the CDR3, the full variable domain is DTGVSQNPRHKITKRGQNVTFRCDPISEHNRLYWYRQTLGQGPEFLTYFQNEAQLEKSRLLSDRFSAERPKGSFSTLEIQRTEQGDSAMYLCASIGPKLNTEAFFGQGTRLTVV.

The J gene is TRBJ2-3, the V gene TRBV30, with 8 bases identical to TRBD2. The CDR3 is 13 residues long. The V segment lost 5 bases and the J segment 3 bases; nucleotides outside the gene matches: 4. Germline V gene data show CDR1 as GTSNPN and CDR2 as SVGIG (reference sequence). The CDR3 DNA follows: TGTGCCTGGCACGGGGGGGGGACAGATACGCAGTATTTT. It is translated as CAWHGGGTDTQYF.

V is TRBV6-2 or TRBV6-3 and J is TRBJ2-5, with 8 bases lining up with TRBD1. Germline V gene sequence: CDR1 MNHEY, CDR2 SVGEGT. V dropped 4 bases and J dropped 2; count of bases not matched to a gene: 9. The CDR3 sequence is 16 residues long. CDR3 protein: CASSSGTGRLQETQYF. CDR3 in DNA: TGTGCCAGCAGTTCCGGGACAGGCCGCCTTCAAGAGACCCAGTACTTC.

This clonotype was recorded a few times. J is TRBJ2-3 and V is TRBV4-1; possibly TRBD1 or TRBD2 for D (5 bases each). V lost 2 bases, J lost 1 base, and 13 bases lay in between. Germline lookup yields CDR1 MGHRA and CDR2 YSYEKL. CDR3 length: 16 amino acids. CDR3 DNA: TGCGCCAGCAGCCAAACGCACCTGGGGGGCACAGATACGCAGTATTTT. It specifies CASSQTHLGGTDTQYF.